The next 29 T cell receptor beta chains were all read from a single sample in a study of spatial heterogeneity in lung cancer. Time point specified: sample taken at primary tumor resection. The study sequenced unsorted whole RNA from tumor, nontumor lung or frozen PBMC. TCRdb re-derived calls from the 5' RACE reads in MiXCR, one entry per CDR3 protein. Of about 10,000 distinct CDR3 sequences listed, 3.5% to 4% were seen once; the top ten hold 6% to 9.5%. Sequenced material: normal lung tissue next to the tumor, taken at surgery. The receptors originated from a male donor with early-stage non-small cell lung cancer.

Worth noting for this clonotype: Within a library made for alpha chains, this beta chain is off target, and its count is uninformative. The chain combines TRBV5-1 with TRBJ1-6; D uncertain. The germline V gene has CDR1 SGHRS and CDR2 YFSETQ. The CDR3 contains 13 residues. Trimming took off 5 bases at V and 6 bases at J, with 9 bases between the two ends. This chain's CDR3 is CASRGRGNSPLHF. DNA of the CDR3: TGCGCCAGCAGAGGCCGGGGTAATTCACCCCTCCACTTT.

Within the sample, this clonotype is medium-sized. A library made for alpha chains picked up this beta chain off target, so its size means little. The chain carries TRBV7-2 and TRBJ1-3; D ambiguous. Trimming removed 0 bases at V and 2 bases at J, with 8 bases between. The V gene's germline CDR1 is SGHTA and CDR2 FQGNSA. This CDR3 is built from 15 residues. CDR3 sequence reads: CASSLAFQAGNTIYF. In nucleotides, the CDR3 is TGTGCCAGCAGCTTAGCGTTCCAGGCTGGAAACACCATATATTTT.

This clonotype was recorded at least ten times. In a library made to pick up alpha chains, this beta chain is a stray read with a size that means little. This rearrangement joins TRBV7-9 to TRBJ1-1; no clear D. Germline CDR1 reads SEHNR; CDR2 reads FQNEAQ (reference sequence). The CDR3 covers 14 residues. The germline V and J ends were trimmed by 1 base and 5 bases, with 11 bases remaining between them. CDR3 nucleotide sequence: TGTGCCAGCAGCTTAGAAGGCGGCAGTACTGAAGCTTTCTTT. It encodes CASSLEGGSTEAFF. The whole variable domain, remainder taken from reference TRBV7-9 and TRBJ1-1, is DTGVSQNPRHKITKRGQNVTFRCDPISEHNRLYWYRQTLGQGPEFLTYFQNEAQLEKSRLLSDRFSAERPKGSFSTLEIQRTEQGDSAMYLCASSLEGGSTEAFFGQGTRLTVV.

This clonotype occurred many times. Being off target in a library aimed at alpha chains, this beta chain has a size of little meaning. The chain joins TRBV2 to TRBJ2-1, with TRBD2 matching 15 bases. V lost 6 bases to trimming and J lost 8 bases; unmatched junction nucleotides: 17. The CDR3 is made up of 19 amino acids. Germline CDR1 SNHLY, CDR2 FYNNEI. The CDR3 reads CASRAGLAGGPSPSYEQFF. CDR3 nucleotides: TGTGCCAGCAGGGCAGGACTAGCGGGAGGGCCGTCCCCGAGCTATGAGCAGTTCTTC.

This clonotype has ten or more counts. Little can be read into the size of this beta chain, an off-target read in a library designed for alpha chains. J is TRBJ1-2 and V is TRBV29-1; maybe TRBD1 (6 bases). V lost 0 bases and J lost 2, with 13 bases in between. The CDR3 length is 15 residues. Germline loops: CDR1 SQVTM, CDR2 ANQGSEA. DNA of the CDR3: TGCAGCGTTGAAGATCACGGAAGGGGGAACTATGGCTACACCTTC. Protein product: CSVEDHGRGNYGYTF.

Ten or more counts support this clonotype. The library was built for alpha chains, so this beta chain is an off-target read and its size means little. The gene calls are TRBV5-5 and TRBJ1-1; perhaps TRBD1 as D (5 bases). This CDR3 has 15 amino acids. Germline loops: CDR1 SGHKS, CDR2 YYEKEE (reference sequence). V was clipped by 0 bases and J by 1 base, with 10 bases between them. The CDR3 loop is CASSLDGARNTEAFF. CDR3 in DNA: TGTGCCAGCAGCTTGGACGGGGCGAGGAACACTGAAGCTTTCTTT.

This clonotype was found many times. In a library made to pick up alpha chains, this beta chain is a stray read with a size that means little. The chain couples TRBV20-1 to TRBJ2-5, with unresolved D. CDR3 length: 13 amino acids. V lost 3 bases and J 4 bases, leaving 12 bases between the germline ends. Germline V gene data show CDR1 as DFQATT and CDR2 as SNEGSKA (reference sequence). In nucleotides, the CDR3 is TGCAGTGCTAGTCGGAAACCAGTAGAGACCCAGTACTTC. Its protein product is CSASRKPVETQYF.

This clonotype was observed at least ten times. With the library built for alpha chains, this beta chain is off target and its frequency is not meaningful. The chain joins TRBV6-1 to TRBJ1-1; D uncertain. CDR3 size: 12 residues. CDR1 is MNHNS, CDR2 SASEGT, per germline. The V end lost 0 bases, the J end lost 1 base, and 0 bases lay between the germline ends. The CDR3 here is CASSEANTEAFF. CDR3 in DNA: TGTGCCAGCAGTGAAGCGAACACTGAAGCTTTCTTT.

This clonotype was seen repeatedly, ten times or more. This beta chain is an unintended read in a library built for alpha chains; its size means little. V usage is TRBV9 and J usage is TRBJ2-1; 8 positions agree with TRBD2. The V and J ends lost 2 bases and 0 bases, in that order; junction bases with no gene match: 4. The CDR3 runs to 16 residues. Germline V gene lookup returns CDR1 SGDLS and CDR2 YYNGEE. CDR3 region: CASSVTGTSSYNEQFF. CDR3 in DNA: TGTGCCAGCAGCGTGACCGGGACTAGCTCCTACAATGAGCAGTTCTTC.

By frequency in the sample, this clonotype is medium-sized (0.01 to 0.1%). This beta chain lies outside the target of a library built for alpha chains; its clone size means little. V and J are TRBV7-9 and TRBJ2-1, with D perhaps TRBD2 (5 bases). V was clipped by 1 base and J by 10 bases, with 5 bases between them. This CDR3 has 11 residues. Germline-derived CDR1 and CDR2 are SEHNR and FQNEAQ (reference sequence). CDR3 DNA: TGTGCCAGCAGCTTAGGAGGGGAGCAGTTCTTC. Its protein product is CASSLGGEQFF.

This clonotype showed up many times. This beta chain appears as a stray read in a library generated for alpha chains; its size is not informative. The chain links TRBV12-3 or TRBV12-4 to TRBJ2-1; TRBD2 matches at 8 bases. This CDR3 spans 15 amino acids. V was pared by 6 bases and J by 8 bases, with 12 bases of the junction left unmatched. The CDR3 coding sequence is TGTGCCAGCAGGGGCAGGGTAGCGGGATTGGATGAGCAGTTCTTC. Translating it yields CASRGRVAGLDEQFF.

This clonotype was picked up a small number of times. This beta chain came through as a stray read in a library set up for alpha chains, and its size says little. The genes are TRBV6-2 or TRBV6-3 and TRBJ2-6, with D possibly being TRBD1 (7 bases). CDR1 and CDR2 (germline): MNHEY, SVGEGT. Between the trimmed V and J ends, which lost 2 bases and 0 bases, there was a span of 20 bases. This CDR3 is 20 amino acids long. CDR3 nucleotides: TGTGCCAGCAGTTACCCCCCCGGAGGAGGGGGCCCCTCTGGGGCCAACGTCCTGACTTTC. Residues: CASSYPPGGGGPSGANVLTF.

Details on this clonotype: As an off-target read in a library built for alpha chains, this beta chain has a frequency of little significance. The chain has TRBV7-2 and TRBJ2-2; D is unclear. Trimming stripped 4 bases from V and 2 bases from J, with 8 bases between. This CDR3 region has 14 residues. The germline V gene has CDR1 SGHTA and CDR2 FQGNSA. The CDR3 loop reads CASSSYYNTGELFF. Here the CDR3 DNA reads TGTGCCAGCAGCTCGTACTACAACACCGGGGAGCTGTTTTTT.

In this sample, this clonotype turned up many times. Found in a library prepared for alpha chains, this beta chain is an off-target read, and its abundance has little meaning. The chain employs TRBV20-1 and TRBJ2-3, with D hard to call. Trimming stripped 1 base from V and 2 bases from J, with 13 bases between. Germline V gene data show CDR1 as DFQATT and CDR2 as SNEGSKA (reference sequence). The CDR3 covers 15 residues. The CDR3 region has the DNA TGCAGTGCTAGAGTCGGAGACCAAGACACAGATACGCAGTATTTT. Encoded protein: CSARVGDQDTDTQYF.

This clonotype has ten or more counts. A junction boundary mismatches the germline segment, possibly from a read error. Within a library made for alpha chains, this beta chain is off target, and its count is uninformative. The chain carries TRBV7-7 and TRBJ2-3; tentative D call: TRBD1 (5 bases). This CDR3 is built from 15 residues. CDR1 SSHAT and CDR2 FNYEAQ come from the germline V gene (reference sequence). In DNA form, the CDR3 reads TGTGCTAGCAGCTTAGGGGCAGCCTACACAGATACGCAGTATTTT. It encodes CASSLGAAYTDTQYF.

Concerning this clonotype itself: For a library built for alpha chains, this beta chain is a stray read; little rests on its size. This chain connects TRBV30 to TRBJ2-7; D is perhaps TRBD1 (5 bases). There are 13 residues in the CDR3. V shed 0 bases and J shed 3 bases, with 9 bases lying between them. CDR1 is GTSNPN and CDR2 is SVGIG in the germline V gene (reference sequence). In DNA, the CDR3 is TGTGCCTGGAGTGTAGGGGCCCTCTACGAGCAGTACTTC. It encodes CAWSVGALYEQYF.

By its share, this clonotype is medium-sized (0.01 to 0.1%). This beta chain lies outside the target of a library built for alpha chains; its clone size means little. This chain connects TRBV2 to TRBJ1-5; a weak D match, TRBD1 (6 bases). CDR3 size: 17 residues. V was shortened by 1 base and J by 2 bases, with 15 bases between the two germline ends. Per germline, CDR1 SNHLY and CDR2 FYNNEI. The CDR3, as DNA: TGTGCCAGCAGTGAAGAGAGTTGGACAGTTGGCAATCAGCCCCAGCATTTT. Its translation is CASSEESWTVGNQPQHF.

By frequency in the sample, this clonotype is medium-sized. Since the library was made to target alpha chains, this beta chain is a stray read and its abundance is not meaningful. The CDR3 protein is CASTPWDRITEAFF. The CDR3 DNA reads as TGTGCCAGTACGCCCTGGGACAGGATCACTGAAGCTTTCTTT. The rearrangement uses TRBV19 and TRBJ1-1; 8 bases fit TRBD1. Germline V gene sequence: CDR1 LNHDA, CDR2 SQIVND (reference sequence). This CDR3 has 14 residues. Trimming took 7 bases from V and 4 from J; bases not matched to a gene: 8. The full variable domain, rest sourced from reference TRBV19 and TRBJ1-1, is DGGITQSPKYLFRKEGQNVTLSCEQNLNHDAMYWYRQDPGQGLRLIYYSQIVNDFQKGDIAEGYSVSREKKESFPLTVTSAQKNPTAFYLCASTPWDRITEAFFGQGTRLTVV.

This clonotype qualifies as medium-sized (0.01 to 0.1%). Found in a library prepared for alpha chains, this beta chain is an off-target read, and its abundance has little meaning. V gene TRBV30 combines with J gene TRBJ2-7; perhaps TRBD2 as D (5 bases). The germline CDR1 and CDR2 sequences are GTSNPN and SVGIG (reference sequence). Trimming removed 4 bases at V and 1 base at J, with 17 bases between. CDR3 length equals 15 residues. CDR3 amino acids: CAWNSGHGLSYEQYF. In nucleotides, the CDR3 is TGTGCCTGGAACAGTGGCCACGGACTTTCCTACGAGCAGTACTTC.

This clonotype was counted at least ten times. Because this beta chain is a stray read in a library intended to capture alpha chains, its abundance should not be given much weight. The J gene is TRBJ1-5, the V gene TRBV3-1; D might be TRBD1 (6 bases). The V end lost 1 base, the J end lost 7 bases, and 11 bases lay between the germline ends. The CDR3 consists of 14 residues. Germline V gene data show CDR1 as LGHDT and CDR2 as YNNKEL (reference sequence). In DNA form, the CDR3 reads TGTGCCAGCAGCCAAGGGGGGCTGAGGCAGCCCCAGCATTTT. Protein sequence: CASSQGGLRQPQHF.

Many counts were recorded for this clonotype. Since it is a stray read in a library aimed at alpha chains, this beta chain has a size that is not meaningful. This chain links TRBV4-2 with TRBJ2-1; 7 nucleotides match TRBD1. Germline loops: CDR1 LGHNA, CDR2 YNFKEQ. CDR3 length equals 16 residues. The J segment lost 0 bases and the V segment lost 4 bases, leaving 6 bases of the junction unmatched. CDR3 coding DNA: TGTGCCAGCAGCCCCGGACAGGCGAGCTCCTACAATGAGCAGTTCTTC. It translates to CASSPGQASSYNEQFF.

This clonotype was observed at least ten times. This beta chain is an off-target read within a library intended for alpha chains, so its frequency means little. The chain uses TRBV6-4 and TRBJ2-1; D possibly uses TRBD1 or TRBD2 (5 bases each). Germline V CDR1 and CDR2: MRHNA, SNTAGT. The CDR3 length is 14 residues. Trimming removed 4 bases from V and 5 bases from J, with 12 bases in between. As DNA, the CDR3 is TGTGCCAGCAGTGCGGGACCGCGCGACAATGAGCAGTTCTTC. Translation gives CASSAGPRDNEQFF.

The table lists this clonotype with many counts. With the library built for alpha chains, this beta chain is off target and its frequency is not meaningful. This chain joins TRBV20-1 and TRBJ1-6; TRBD1 matches 7 bases. Germline assignment: CDR1 DFQATT and CDR2 SNEGSKA (reference sequence). Trimming removed 1 base from V and 6 bases from J; junction bases left unmatched: 6. This CDR3 has 15 amino acids. CDR3 protein: CSARATGTGNSPLHF. For the CDR3, the DNA is TGCAGTGCTAGAGCGACAGGGACGGGTAATTCACCCCTCCACTTT.

This clonotype showed up just a few times. This beta chain was picked up by a library intended for alpha chains and is off target, so its count carries little meaning. This chain uses TRBV20-1 with TRBJ2-5, with 7 bases fitting TRBD2. The CDR3 length is 15 residues. J gave up 4 bases and V 5 bases, and 13 bases lay outside the gene matches. From germline, CDR1 is DFQATT and CDR2 SNEGSKA (reference sequence). CDR3 in DNA: TGCAGTGCTCGGAAAGGTGGGAGGGCCCCAGAGACCCAGTACTTC. This sequence encodes CSARKGGRAPETQYF.

This clonotype was seen at least ten times. A library made for alpha chains picked up this beta chain off target, so its size means little. The V call is TRBV28, the J call TRBJ1-2; D not certain. The CDR3 runs to 12 residues. With 5 bases removed from V and 4 bases from J, the gap between germline ends came to 8 bases. Looked up from germline, CDR1 is MDHEN and CDR2 is SYDVKM. The CDR3, as DNA: TGTGCCAGCAGTCCCTTGGCCTATGGCTACACCTTC. Protein product: CASSPLAYGYTF.

This clonotype rates as medium-sized. The size of this beta chain means little, since it is a stray read in a library made for alpha chains. CDR3 in amino acids: CASSYRPGLAQSKAKNIQYF. The CDR3 DNA reads as TGTGCCAGCAGCTACCGACCGGGACTAGCCCAGAGCAAGGCCAAAAACATTCAGTACTTC. The V and J genes are TRBV6-2 or TRBV6-3 and TRBJ2-4; 9 nucleotides agree with TRBD2. Germline CDR1 and CDR2: MNHEY and SVGEGT. Unmatched junction bases numbered 19, after V lost 6 bases and J lost 1 base. This CDR3 contains 20 residues.

This clonotype was detected many times. This beta chain appears as a stray read in a library generated for alpha chains; its size is not informative. The gene calls are TRBV4-3 and TRBJ2-1, with D perhaps TRBD1 or TRBD2 (5 bases each). V lost 2 bases and J lost 4, with 18 bases in between. Germline-derived CDR1 and CDR2 are LGHNA and YSLEER. This CDR3 contains 17 residues. The CDR3 here is CASSQNPGTSEYNEQFF. The CDR3 DNA follows: TGCGCCAGCAGCCAAAATCCCGGGACCTCCGAATACAATGAGCAGTTCTTC.

This clonotype was detected a few times. Because this beta chain is a stray read in a library intended to capture alpha chains, its abundance should not be given much weight. This chain uses TRBV20-1 with TRBJ2-5; tentatively, D is TRBD1 (8 bases). The CDR3 sequence is 19 residues long. In germline, CDR1 is DFQATT, CDR2 SNEGSKA (reference sequence). The V end lost 3 bases, the J end lost 1 base, and 27 bases lay between the germline ends. Here the CDR3 reads CSASSRFITGGGLQETQYF. DNA of the CDR3: TGCAGTGCTAGTAGCAGGTTTATAACAGGGGGGGGACTCCAAGAGACCCAGTACTTC.

This clonotype showed up many times. This beta chain slipped into a library made for alpha chains as a stray read, so its size is not meaningful. The chain has TRBV10-3 and TRBJ2-3; D is perhaps TRBD1 or TRBD2 (5 bases each). This CDR3 is 12 amino acids long. Germline V gene data show CDR1 as ENHRY and CDR2 as SYGVKD. This chain's CDR3 is CPREGITDTQYF. CDR3 coding DNA: TGTCCACGAGAGGGGATCACAGATACGCAGTATTTT.